This T cell receptor beta chain was identified in a study of shared clonotypes between healthy human individuals. Trimming shortened V by 4 bases and J by 4 bases, and 15 bases separated the two germline ends. The CDR3 has 15 amino acids. In germline, CDR1 is SGHRS, CDR2 YFSETQ. Division of CD4+ cells produced a CD45RA+ naive subset and a CD45RA-negative memory subset. Data came from immunoSEQ multiplex PCR; TCRdb stores just in-frame clones and leaves some out. Counted here are roughly 2.4 million clones, approximately 94% occurring once; the ten biggest clones make up around 0.13%. This rearrangement joins TRBV5-1 to TRBJ1-3; no clear D. The specimen sequenced was naive CD4+ T cells sorted from blood. Sample subset: CD45RA+ positively selected. This receptor was taken from a man aged 18 to 29 in good health. CDR3 loop: CASSTGPETGNTIYF. CDR3 coding DNA: TGCGCCAGCAGCACCGGGCCCGAAACGGGAAACACCATATATTTT.